Listed here are 6 T cell receptor beta chains from one sample, sequenced in a study of T cells after yellow fever vaccination. Using its own MiXCR run on the 5' RACE reads, TCRdb lists one record per CDR3 protein. The table lists about 220,000 distinct CDR3 sequences, approximately 3% of them singletons. The starting material was CD4+ T cells sorted from PBMCs, obtained 10 days after the yellow fever booster vaccination. The receptors derive from a man between 18 and 35 years old who received the YFV17D yellow fever vaccine.

There are many counts of this clonotype. The genes are TRBV4-3 and TRBJ2-5; weak D call: TRBD1 (6 bases). Germline lookup yields CDR1 LGHNA and CDR2 YSLEER. The CDR3 covers 15 residues. With 3 bases removed from V and 4 bases from J, the gap between germline ends came to 15 bases. DNA for the CDR3: TGCGCCAGCAGCCAGCAAAAAACAGGGTTAGAGACCCAGTACTTC. Translating it yields CASSQQKTGLETQYF.

The chain joins TRBV5-1 to TRBJ2-3, with a weak D call TRBD2 (5 bases). Trimming took off 0 bases at V and 6 bases at J, with 11 bases between the two ends. The CDR3 length is 14 residues. Germline V gene sequence: CDR1 SGHRS, CDR2 YFSETQ. CDR3 amino acids: CASSLADFADTQYF. The CDR3, as DNA: TGCGCCAGCAGCTTGGCGGACTTCGCGGATACGCAGTATTTT.

This clonotype was observed many times. The CDR3 protein is CASSSGDRYNEQFF. Written as DNA, the CDR3 is TGTGCCAGCAGTTCCGGGGACAGGTACAATGAGCAGTTCTTC. The chain uses TRBV6-5 and TRBJ2-1; 8 nucleotides align to TRBD1. The V gene's germline CDR1 is MNHEY and CDR2 SVGAGI. The CDR3 totals 14 residues. The junction had 3 bases not matched to a gene; V was cut back by 4 bases and J by 4 bases.

This clonotype was seen a few times. The CDR3 sequence is CSISYNEQFF. In DNA form, the CDR3 reads TGCAGCATTTCGTACAATGAGCAGTTCTTC. The V and J genes are TRBV29-1 and TRBJ2-1; no reliable D call. Germline loops: CDR1 SQVTM, CDR2 ANQGSEA. The CDR3 extends over 10 amino acids. Trimming pared 8 bases from V and 4 bases from J, leaving 6 bases between.

V and J are TRBV7-7 and TRBJ2-3; TRBD2 matches at 8 bases. In germline, CDR1 is SSHAT, CDR2 FNYEAQ (reference sequence). The CDR3 is made up of 17 amino acids. CDR3 loop: CAVGRGAVLGGTDTQYF. The CDR3 nucleotides read TGTGCGGTGGGGCGGGGGGCCGTGCTTGGCGGCACAGATACGCAGTATTTT.

The chain recombines TRBV20-1 with TRBJ1-1; weak D call: TRBD1 (5 bases). The CDR3 has 14 residues. Trimming shortened V by 3 bases and J by 2 bases, and 13 bases separated the two germline ends. The germline V gene has CDR1 DFQATT and CDR2 SNEGSKA (reference sequence). The CDR3 region has the DNA TGCAGTGCTAGGCCCGGAGGGGCAAACACTGAAGCTTTCTTT. Protein product: CSARPGGANTEAFF.